The entry below gives a single T cell receptor beta chain sequence along with its context. Its antigen is not identified. Unique molecular identifiers were present on the cDNA, which also gained a universal primer site by template switching. In TCRdb, the 5' RACE reads were re-called with MiXCR into one record per CDR3 protein. This sample yields 400,000 to 550,000 distinct CDR3 sequences, of which approximately 25% are seen a single time; 2.5% to 3.5% belongs to the top ten. This sample was taken from a study of identical twins. Study findings and constraints: Twins' excess sharing was less marked for out-of-frame beta sequences.

The CDR3 runs to 15 residues. Germline V gene lookup returns CDR1 MGHDK and CDR2 SYGVNS. Trimming left V 6 bases short and J 1 base short, with 15 bases between. In addition, the sample was reused for a study of T cells expressing NK-cell markers.

Source material: CD4+ T cells sorted from blood. The origin of this receptor is a woman under 30 in good health. The rearrangement links TRBV25-1 to TRBJ2-5; D gene uncertain. CDR3 DNA sequence: TGTGCCAGCAGCGAGGATCGGCTTAGCCAAGAGACCCAGTACTTC. Its protein is CASSEDRLSQETQYF.